These 6 T cell receptor beta chains came from one sample sequenced in a study of blood T cells in healthy people across ages. A sample-barcoded 5' primer and a J-beta primer mix were used in a second PCR of roughly 6 to 11 cycles. TCRdb independently ran MiXCR on the 5' RACE reads; one entry per CDR3 protein. The sample lists more than 650,000 distinct CDR3 sequences, about 55% seen once, with 40% to 50% in the top ten. The sequencing sample was made of blood. These receptors all come from a man older than 75 in good health.

This clonotype was seen only a few times. The chain is built from TRBV6-5 and TRBJ2-3; D may be TRBD2 (6 bases). Germline assignment: CDR1 MNHEY and CDR2 SVGAGI. The V and J ends lost 6 bases and 6 bases respectively, with 13 bases between them. The CDR3 totals 13 residues. As DNA, the CDR3 is TGTGCCAGCAGACGGGACTCCAAGGATACGCAGTATTTT. This codes for CASRRDSKDTQYF.

The chain links TRBV7-2 to TRBJ2-7; possible D gene TRBD1, 5 bases. The CDR3 totals 13 residues. Trimming pared 5 bases from V and 1 base from J, leaving 9 bases between. CDR1 and CDR2 from the germline V gene are SGHTA and FQGNSA. The CDR3 coding sequence is TGTGCCAGCAGCCAGCCAGGGTCCTACGAGCAGTACTTC. Residues: CASSQPGSYEQYF.

The V call is TRBV20-1, the J call TRBJ2-5, with TRBD1 matching 9 bases. The length of the CDR3 is 14 residues. Trimming cost V 4 bases and J 11 bases; bases outside gene matches: 14. Germline CDR1 and CDR2: DFQATT and SNEGSKA (reference sequence). Here the CDR3 reads CSATSGQGIGEQYF. The CDR3 DNA follows: TGCAGTGCTACATCGGGACAGGGAATAGGTGAGCAGTACTTC.

The chain joins TRBV3-1 to TRBJ2-3; maybe TRBD2 (5 bases). The V end was cut by 0 bases, the J end by 2 bases, with 9 bases between. The germline gives CDR1 LGHDT, CDR2 YNNKEL (reference sequence). The CDR3 runs to 15 residues. The DNA for the CDR3 is TGTGCCAGCAGCCAAGAGAGGGCCTCCACAGATACGCAGTATTTT. Amino acid sequence: CASSQERASTDTQYF.

The chain combines TRBV4-2 with TRBJ2-3, with TRBD2 matching 10 bases. Per the germline V gene, CDR1 is LGHNA and CDR2 is YNFKEQ. This CDR3 has 18 residues. With V trimmed by 1 base and J by 4 bases, 11 bases remained unmatched. CDR3 loop: CASSQGVPAGGRADTQYF. CDR3 nucleotides: TGTGCCAGCAGCCAAGGCGTCCCAGCGGGAGGGCGGGCAGATACGCAGTATTTT.

V is TRBV20-1 and J is TRBJ2-7; 13 bases map to TRBD2. This CDR3 region has 14 residues. CDR1 and CDR2 (germline): DFQATT, SNEGSKA (reference sequence). V lost 6 bases to trimming and J lost 5 bases; unmatched junction nucleotides: 7. CDR3 sequence: CSARTSGSENEQYF. The CDR3 region has the DNA TGCAGTGCCAGGACTAGCGGGAGCGAGAACGAGCAGTACTTC.